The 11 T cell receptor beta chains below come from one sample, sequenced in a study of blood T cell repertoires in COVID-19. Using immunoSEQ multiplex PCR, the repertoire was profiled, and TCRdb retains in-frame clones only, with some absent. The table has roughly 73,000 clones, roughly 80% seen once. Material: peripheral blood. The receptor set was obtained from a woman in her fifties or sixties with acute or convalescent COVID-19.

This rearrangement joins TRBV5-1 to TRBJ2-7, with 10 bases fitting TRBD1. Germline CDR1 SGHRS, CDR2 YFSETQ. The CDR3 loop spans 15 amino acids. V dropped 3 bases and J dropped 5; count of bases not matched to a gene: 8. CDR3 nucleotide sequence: TGCGCCAGCAGCTATTCGGGACAGGGGATTAACGAGCAGTACTTC. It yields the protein CASSYSGQGINEQYF.

CDR3 in DNA: TGTGCCAGCAGTTTTGTCCAGGGAAGGTCTGAAGCTTTCTTT. It codes for CASSFVQGRSEAFF. J is TRBJ1-1 and V is TRBV27, with D maybe TRBD1 (5 bases). This CDR3 is built from 14 residues. The germline gives CDR1 MNHEY, CDR2 SMNVEV (reference sequence). The V end was cut by 3 bases, the J end by 6 bases, with 14 bases between.

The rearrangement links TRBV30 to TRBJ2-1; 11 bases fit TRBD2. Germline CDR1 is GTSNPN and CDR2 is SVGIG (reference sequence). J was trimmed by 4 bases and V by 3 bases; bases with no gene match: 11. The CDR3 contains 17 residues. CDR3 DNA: TGTGCCTGGAGCCGCTCCCTAACTAGCGGGGGATACAATGAGCAGTTCTTC. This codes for CAWSRSLTSGGYNEQFF.

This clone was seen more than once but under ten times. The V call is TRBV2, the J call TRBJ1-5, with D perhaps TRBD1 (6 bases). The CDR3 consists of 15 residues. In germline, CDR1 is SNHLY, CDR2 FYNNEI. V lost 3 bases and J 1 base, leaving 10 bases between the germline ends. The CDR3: CASSERGLSNQPQHF. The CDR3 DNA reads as TGTGCCAGCAGTGAGAGGGGGTTGAGCAATCAGCCCCAGCATTTT.

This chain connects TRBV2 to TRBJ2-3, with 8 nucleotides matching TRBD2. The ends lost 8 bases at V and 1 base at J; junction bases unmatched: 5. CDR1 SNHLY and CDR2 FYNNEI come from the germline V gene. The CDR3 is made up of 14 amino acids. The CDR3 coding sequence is TGTGCCAGCCAGGGCGGGGGGCGCACAGATACGCAGTATTTT. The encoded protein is CASQGGGRTDTQYF.

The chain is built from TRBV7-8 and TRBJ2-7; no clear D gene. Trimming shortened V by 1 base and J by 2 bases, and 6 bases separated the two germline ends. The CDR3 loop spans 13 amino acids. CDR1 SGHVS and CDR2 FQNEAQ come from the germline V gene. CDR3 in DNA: TGTGCCAGCAGCTTAGGCAGAACCTACGAGCAGTACTTC. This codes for CASSLGRTYEQYF.

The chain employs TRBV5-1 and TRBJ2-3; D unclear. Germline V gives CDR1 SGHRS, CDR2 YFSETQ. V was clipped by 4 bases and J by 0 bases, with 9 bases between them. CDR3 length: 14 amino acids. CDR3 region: CASSVQASTDTQYF. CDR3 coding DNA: TGCGCCAGCAGCGTACAAGCGAGCACAGATACGCAGTATTTT.

The CDR3 DNA sequence: TGTGCCAGCAGTTTTCCTCAGGGGGCGTCTAAGTCAAGGGACTATGGCTACACCTTC. This encodes CASSFPQGASKSRDYGYTF. The chain links TRBV28 to TRBJ1-2; 8 bases align to TRBD1. The germline V gene encodes CDR1 MDHEN and CDR2 SYDVKM. V was pared by 3 bases and J by 3 bases, with 18 bases of the junction left unmatched. The CDR3 totals 19 residues.

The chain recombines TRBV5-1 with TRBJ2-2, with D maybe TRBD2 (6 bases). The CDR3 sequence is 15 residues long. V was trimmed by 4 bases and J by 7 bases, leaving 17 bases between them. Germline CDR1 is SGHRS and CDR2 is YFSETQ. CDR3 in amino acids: CASSIRLGSDGELFF. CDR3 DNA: TGCGCCAGCAGCATCCGACTAGGATCTGACGGGGAGCTGTTTTTT. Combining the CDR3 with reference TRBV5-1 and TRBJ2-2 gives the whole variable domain KAGVTQTPRYLIKTRGQQVTLSCSPISGHRSVSWYQQTPGQGLQFLFEYFSETQRNKGNFPGRFSGRQFSNSRSEMNVSTLELGDSALYLCASSIRLGSDGELFFGEGSRLTVL.

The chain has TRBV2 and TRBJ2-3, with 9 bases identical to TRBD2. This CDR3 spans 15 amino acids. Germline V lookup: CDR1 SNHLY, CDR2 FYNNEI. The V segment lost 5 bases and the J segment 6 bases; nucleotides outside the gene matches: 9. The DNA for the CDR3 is TGTGCCAGCAGTATAGCGGGGGCTAATTTTGATACGCAGTATTTT. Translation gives CASSIAGANFDTQYF.

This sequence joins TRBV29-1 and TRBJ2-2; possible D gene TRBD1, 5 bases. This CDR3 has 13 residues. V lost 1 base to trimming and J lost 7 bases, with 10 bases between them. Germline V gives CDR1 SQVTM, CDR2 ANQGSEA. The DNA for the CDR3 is TGCAGCGTTGAAGGGCAGGGCGGCGGGGAGCTGTTTTTT. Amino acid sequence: CSVEGQGGGELFF.